The 27 T cell receptor beta chains below come from one sample, sequenced in a study of blood T cell repertoires in COVID-19. The assay was immunoSEQ multiplex PCR, and TCRdb's table has in-frame clones only and misses some. The sample lists fewer than 200,000 clones; about nine tenths were seen once. The sample consisted of peripheral blood. The source is a man between 60 and 75 years old with acute or convalescent COVID-19.

V is TRBV10-3 and J is TRBJ2-5; D is perhaps TRBD2 (5 bases). Trimming stripped 1 base from V and 5 bases from J, with 8 bases between. The germline CDR1 and CDR2 sequences are ENHRY and SYGVKD. This CDR3 comprises 13 residues. CDR3 nucleotide sequence: TGTGCCATCAGTGAGTATGAGCGGGAGACCCAGTACTTC. Protein sequence: CAISEYERETQYF.

The rearrangement links TRBV6-5 to TRBJ1-5; 8 nucleotides line up with TRBD1. J gave up 5 bases and V 5 bases, and 8 bases lay outside the gene matches. CDR1 is MNHEY and CDR2 is SVGAGI in the germline V gene. This CDR3 has 15 amino acids. In DNA form, the CDR3 reads TGTGCCAGCAGTACCTCCGGGACAGGTGATCAGCCCCAGCATTTT. This encodes CASSTSGTGDQPQHF.

This chain uses TRBV24-1 with TRBJ1-5; TRBD1 matches 8 bases. This CDR3 contains 15 residues. The J segment lost 2 bases and the V segment lost 9 bases, leaving 8 bases of the junction unmatched. CDR1 is KGHDR, CDR2 SFDVKD, per germline. The CDR3 DNA sequence: TGTGCCACCGGGGCAGGGGGCGCCGGCAATCAGCCCCAGCATTTT. Translating it yields CATGAGGAGNQPQHF.

In its sample, this clone was seen once. The rearrangement joins TRBV12-5 to TRBJ2-1; 8 bases fit TRBD2. The CDR3 totals 18 residues. The V segment lost 6 bases and the J segment 1 base; nucleotides outside the gene matches: 14. Germline lookup yields CDR1 LGHNT and CDR2 FRNRAP. For the CDR3, the DNA is TGTGCTAGTGGCAAAGGACTAGCTTCCGGGAGGTCCTACAATGAGCAGTTCTTC. Amino acid sequence: CASGKGLASGRSYNEQFF.

This clone was found once. This sequence joins TRBV5-1 and TRBJ1-2; 10 bases fit TRBD1. CDR3 length equals 15 residues. V lost 4 bases and J lost 4; bases outside the gene matches: 7. CDR1 and CDR2 from the germline V gene are SGHRS and YFSETQ. Here the CDR3 reads CASSVTGGSGYGYTF. CDR3 coding DNA: TGCGCCAGCAGCGTGACAGGGGGCAGTGGCTATGGCTACACCTTC. Combining the CDR3 with reference TRBV5-1 and TRBJ1-2 gives the whole variable domain KAGVTQTPRYLIKTRGQQVTLSCSPISGHRSVSWYQQTPGQGLQFLFEYFSETQRNKGNFPGRFSGRQFSNSRSEMNVSTLELGDSALYLCASSVTGGSGYGYTFGSGTRLTVV.

The V and J genes are TRBV12-5 and TRBJ2-1, with TRBD1 matching 7 bases. The CDR3 sequence is 16 residues long. Looked up from germline, CDR1 is LGHNT and CDR2 is FRNRAP. With 6 bases clipped from V and 0 bases from J, the junction kept 8 bases outside the gene matches. For the CDR3, the DNA is TGTGCTAGTGGCCGAAACAGGGGTGGCTCCTACAATGAGCAGTTCTTC. Translation gives CASGRNRGGSYNEQFF.

This sequence joins TRBV6-1 and TRBJ1-2; possible D gene TRBD1, 5 bases. Between the trimmed V and J ends, which lost 2 bases and 4 bases, there was a span of 17 bases. Germline CDR1 reads MNHNS; CDR2 reads SASEGT. The CDR3 runs 16 residues. This CDR3 is CASSERGSQGSYGYTF. In DNA form, the CDR3 reads TGTGCCAGCAGTGAAAGGGGCAGCCAGGGATCCTATGGCTACACCTTC.

The chain recombines TRBV3-1 (or the pseudogene TRBV3-2) with TRBJ2-5, with D possibly being TRBD1 (7 bases). This CDR3 has 15 residues. Trimming pared 7 bases from V and 5 bases from J, leaving 20 bases between. Germline V gene sequence: CDR1 LGHDT, CDR2 YNNKEL (reference sequence). The CDR3 bases are TGTGCCAGCAACCAGGGGGGTGAATTAGGGGAGACCCAGTACTTC. Encoded protein: CASNQGGELGETQYF.

The rearrangement joins TRBV27 to TRBJ2-4; 7 positions match TRBD2. The V gene end was trimmed by 5 bases and the J gene end by 2 bases; junction bases not matched to a gene: 9. The CDR3 is made up of 16 amino acids. In germline, CDR1 is MNHEY, CDR2 SMNVEV (reference sequence). This CDR3 reads CASSPPRGGPKNIQYF. CDR3 sequence (DNA): TGTGCCAGCAGTCCCCCCCGGGGAGGGCCCAAAAACATTCAGTACTTC.

The genes are TRBV11-1 and TRBJ2-7; 10 bases line up with TRBD1. This CDR3 is 15 amino acids long. V shed 5 bases, J shed 4 bases, and the junction held 8 bases outside the gene matches. CDR1 is SGHAT, CDR2 FQDESV, per germline (reference sequence). DNA for the CDR3: TGTGCCAGCAGCGACCGGGACAGGGGAAGGTACGAGCAGTACTTC. Translating it yields CASSDRDRGRYEQYF.

V and J are TRBV6-2 or TRBV6-3 and TRBJ2-7, with 8 bases identical to TRBD1. The CDR3 totals 14 residues. Germline trimming cut 5 bases from V and 5 bases from J; bases unmatched to any gene: 8. Germline CDR1 MNHEY, CDR2 SVGEGT. The CDR3: CASSTTYRGDEQYV. The CDR3 nucleotides read TGTGCCAGCAGTACCACCTACAGGGGGGACGAGCAGTACGTC.

The rearrangement joins TRBV2 to TRBJ2-1; D uncertain. Germline CDR1 reads SNHLY; CDR2 reads FYNNEI. The CDR3 extends over 13 amino acids. The ends were cut back, 6 bases at V and 4 bases at J, with 10 bases in the middle. The CDR3 sequence: CASSGDSYNEQFF. CDR3 DNA sequence: TGTGCCAGCAGCGGCGACTCATACAATGAGCAGTTCTTC. Full variable domain (missing parts from reference TRBV2 and TRBJ2-1): EPEVTQTPSHQVTQMGQEVILRCVPISNHLYFYWYRQILGQKVEFLVSFYNNEISEKSEIFDDQFSVERPDGSNFTLKIRSTKLEDSAMYFCASSGDSYNEQFFGPGTRLTVL.

The chain is built from TRBV28 and TRBJ1-1; TRBD1 aligns across 7 bases. V lost 4 bases and J lost 0; bases outside the gene matches: 8. The CDR3 extends over 16 amino acids. Germline V gives CDR1 MDHEN, CDR2 SYDVKM. The CDR3 DNA sequence: TGTGCCAGCAGTTCAGTCCTTGACAGGGTGAACACTGAAGCTTTCTTT. Translating it yields CASSSVLDRVNTEAFF.

This chain uses TRBV2 with TRBJ1-2; TRBD1 aligns across 7 bases. Unmatched junction bases numbered 7, after V lost 6 bases and J lost 3 bases. The V gene's germline CDR1 is SNHLY and CDR2 FYNNEI. This CDR3 has 14 amino acids. CDR3 amino acids: CASRLTGTDYGYTF. DNA of the CDR3: TGTGCCAGCAGGTTGACAGGGACAGACTATGGCTACACCTTC.

The V call is TRBV5-1, the J call TRBJ1-5; a possible D gene is TRBD1 (6 bases). Germline V gene sequence: CDR1 SGHRS, CDR2 YFSETQ. The CDR3 runs to 15 residues. The ends were cut back, 4 bases at V and 7 bases at J, with 18 bases in the middle. The CDR3 loop reads CASSSLPGHQQPQHF. CDR3 nucleotides: TGCGCCAGCAGCAGCCTACCGGGACACCAGCAGCCCCAGCATTTT.

V usage is TRBV4-2 and J usage is TRBJ1-5; 12 bases map to TRBD1. Germline CDR1 is LGHNA and CDR2 is YNFKEQ. The length of the CDR3 is 21 residues. V dropped 0 bases and J dropped 2; count of bases not matched to a gene: 14. In nucleotides, the CDR3 is TGTGCCAGCAGCCAAGATCATCTAAGGGACAGGGGGCCTCTAGGCAATCAGCCCCAGCATTTT. Its protein is CASSQDHLRDRGPLGNQPQHF.

The chain carries TRBV30 and TRBJ1-6; D call uncertain. Germline V CDR1 and CDR2: GTSNPN, SVGIG (reference sequence). V lost 6 bases and J 7 bases, leaving 19 bases between the germline ends. The CDR3 spans 15 residues. The CDR3 sequence is CACPTPGGGNSPLHF. CDR3 nucleotides: TGTGCCTGTCCCACCCCGGGAGGTGGAAATTCACCCCTCCACTTT.

The V and J genes are TRBV5-5 and TRBJ1-6; D unresolved. Germline lookup yields CDR1 SGHKS and CDR2 YYEKEE (reference sequence). The CDR3 has 15 amino acids. V lost 0 bases to trimming and J lost 7 bases, with 11 bases between them. The CDR3 spells CASSLGWRENSPLHF. The DNA of the CDR3 is TGTGCCAGCAGCTTGGGGTGGCGGGAAAATTCACCCCTCCACTTT.

In its sample, this clone was seen many times. This sequence joins TRBV29-1 and TRBJ1-2, with unresolved D. CDR3 size: 14 residues. The germline V gene has CDR1 SQVTM and CDR2 ANQGSEA. The V and J ends lost 0 bases and 4 bases respectively, with 12 bases between them. The CDR3 DNA reads as TGCAGCGTTGAAGAGCCGGGAGCGCGCTATGGCTACACCTTC. This codes for CSVEEPGARYGYTF. The whole variable domain, remainder taken from reference TRBV29-1 and TRBJ1-2, is SAVISQKPSRDICQRGTSLTIQCQVDSQVTMMFWYRQQPGQSLTLIATANQGSEATYESGFVIDKFPISRPNLTFSTLTVSNMSPEDSSIYLCSVEEPGARYGYTFGSGTRLTVV.

V usage is TRBV5-6 and J usage is TRBJ2-2; a possible D gene is TRBD1 (6 bases). In germline, CDR1 is SGHDT, CDR2 YYEEEE. The V end was cut by 3 bases, the J end by 3 bases, with 12 bases between. CDR3 length: 15 amino acids. In nucleotides, the CDR3 is TGTGCCAGCAGCTCTTACAGGGCACACACCGGGGAGCTGTTTTTT. This gives the protein CASSSYRAHTGELFF. The full variable domain, completed using reference TRBV5-6 and TRBJ2-2, is DAGVTQSPTHLIKTRGQQVTLRCSPKSGHDTVSWYQQALGQGPQFIFQYYEEEERQRGNFPDRFSGHQFPNYSSELNVNALLLGDSALYLCASSSYRAHTGELFFGEGSRLTVL.

The rearrangement links TRBV19 to TRBJ1-2, with 12 positions matching TRBD1. With V trimmed by 3 bases and J by 4 bases, 6 bases remained unmatched. The CDR3 length is 16 residues. Germline V gene lookup returns CDR1 LNHDA and CDR2 SQIVND (reference sequence). The CDR3: CASSIGTGGLFYGYTF. For the CDR3, the DNA is TGTGCCAGTAGTATCGGGACAGGGGGCCTGTTCTATGGCTACACCTTC.

The rearrangement joins TRBV27 to TRBJ1-5; D unresolved. CDR1 and CDR2 (germline): MNHEY, SMNVEV (reference sequence). Trimming took 2 bases from V and 1 from J, leaving 9 bases between them. This CDR3 contains 15 residues. In nucleotides, the CDR3 is TGTGCCAGCAGTTTACGGGGATCAAGCAATCAGCCCCAGCATTTT. It translates to CASSLRGSSNQPQHF.

The V call is TRBV19, the J call TRBJ1-6; 10 nucleotides match TRBD1. V trimming: 5 bases; J trimming: 7 bases; junction bases outside the gene matches: 11. The V gene's germline CDR1 is LNHDA and CDR2 SQIVND (reference sequence). The CDR3 is made up of 17 amino acids. The DNA of the CDR3 is TGTGCCAGTAGTCCGGGACAGGGGTCGATTGGGAATTCACCCCTCCACTTT. As protein: CASSPGQGSIGNSPLHF.

This clone occurred a few times. The chain joins TRBV29-1 to TRBJ2-1, with a possible D match to TRBD2 (6 bases). The CDR3 consists of 11 residues. The V end was cut by 5 bases, the J end by 8 bases, with 10 bases between. CDR1 is SQVTM, CDR2 ANQGSEA, per germline. In DNA, the CDR3 is TGCAGCGTTTCACTAGCCGATGAGCAGTTCTTC. Translation gives CSVSLADEQFF.

This CDR3 is CATSEKLGDTQYF. The DNA for the CDR3 is TGTGCCACCAGTGAGAAACTAGGCGATACGCAGTATTTT. The chain joins TRBV24-1 to TRBJ2-3, with D tentatively TRBD2 (5 bases). Germline values: CDR1 KGHDR, CDR2 SFDVKD. Between the trimmed V and J ends, which lost 4 bases and 6 bases, there was a span of 10 bases. CDR3 length: 13 residues.

The J gene is TRBJ2-1, the V gene TRBV19; 14 bases match TRBD2. The V gene's germline CDR1 is LNHDA and CDR2 SQIVND (reference sequence). The V gene end was trimmed by 5 bases and the J gene end by 7 bases; junction bases not matched to a gene: 7. This CDR3 is built from 16 residues. The CDR3 coding sequence is TGTGCCAGTAGTGCCTTGGGACTAGCGGGAGAGAATGAGCAGTTCTTC. Translation gives CASSALGLAGENEQFF.

V usage is TRBV6-5 and J usage is TRBJ2-5, with 9 bases identical to TRBD1. V gave up 0 bases and J gave up 4 bases; unmatched junction bases: 3. This CDR3 comprises 15 residues. The germline gives CDR1 MNHEY, CDR2 SVGAGI. DNA for the CDR3: TGTGCCAGCAGTTACTCAACAGGGGGCTCAGAGACCCAGTACTTC. Protein sequence: CASSYSTGGSETQYF.